These T cell receptor beta chains were read from a single sample in a study of beta chain bispecific antibodies for T cell cancers. TCRdb independently ran MiXCR on the 5' RACE reads; one entry per CDR3 protein. Of about 15,000 distinct CDR3 sequences detected, approximately 2% appear once; the ten largest clones hold less than 9%. Their antigens remain unidentified. Sequences were obtained from healthy donor T cells cultured with leukemia cells. The source is a human donor in good health. Some clones in this sample may be carry-over from other donors' samples. CDR3s include the opening cysteine and the closing phenylalanine or tryptophan. Fields, in order: J gene, clone size, V gene, CDR3 protein. Sizes are listed as how often the clone was seen (once, few, many) or a class if it is expanded.

J: TRBJ1-4; size: few; V: TRBV20-1; CDR3: CSLYGGLANEKLFF
J: TRBJ2-7; size: medium-sized; V: TRBV28; CDR3: CASSLLTPQRGYEQYF
J: TRBJ1-6; size: many; V: TRBV27; CDR3: CASSFGYNSPLHF
J: TRBJ2-7; size: many; V: TRBV15; CDR3: CATSRGTLPYEQYF
J: TRBJ2-7; size: medium-sized; V: TRBV27; CDR3: CASASSGGTAYEQYF
J: TRBJ1-1; size: many; V: TRBV6-5; CDR3: CASSPGFTEAFF
J: TRBJ2-7; size: many; V: TRBV5-1; CDR3: CASSLAGLSEQYF
J: TRBJ2-7; size: many; V: TRBV27; CDR3: CASRTSGAYEQYF
J: TRBJ2-1; size: many; V: TRBV5-1; CDR3: CASSILDRSEQFF
J: TRBJ1-2; size: few; V: TRBV5-4; CDR3: CASSSSVGLPYGYTF
J: TRBJ2-1; size: many; V: TRBV30; CDR3: CAWSPGTGPLGNEQFF
J: TRBJ2-1; size: many; V: TRBV27; CDR3: CASSLYPIIGAGGNEQFF
J: TRBJ2-7; size: many; V: TRBV4-1; CDR3: CASSQDREVGYYEQYF
J: TRBJ2-7; size: many; V: TRBV7-9; CDR3: CASSAGTLSSYEQYF